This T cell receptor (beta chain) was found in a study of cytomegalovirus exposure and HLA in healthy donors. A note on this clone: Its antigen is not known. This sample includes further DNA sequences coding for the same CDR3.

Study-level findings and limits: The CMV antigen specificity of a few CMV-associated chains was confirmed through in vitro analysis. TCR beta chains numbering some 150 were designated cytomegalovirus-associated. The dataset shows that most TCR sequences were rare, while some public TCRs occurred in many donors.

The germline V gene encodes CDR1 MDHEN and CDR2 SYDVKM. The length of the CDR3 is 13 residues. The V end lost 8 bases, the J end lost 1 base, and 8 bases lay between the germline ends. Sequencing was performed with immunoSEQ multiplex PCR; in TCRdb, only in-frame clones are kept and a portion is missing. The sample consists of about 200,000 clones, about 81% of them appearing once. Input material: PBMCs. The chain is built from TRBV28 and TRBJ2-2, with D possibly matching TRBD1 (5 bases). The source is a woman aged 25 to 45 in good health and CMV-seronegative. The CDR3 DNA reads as TGTGCCAGCCGCACAGGGAACACCGGGGAGCTGTTTTTT. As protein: CASRTGNTGELFF.